Sequencing of this T cell receptor beta chain was carried out in a study of beta chain features in type 1 diabetes. On the study more broadly: Patients shared similar age, gender and cell yields with healthy donors. Examination of sorted cells across all samples involved around 110 million cells.

Stem cell-like memory, regulatory, central memory and naive CD4+ cells were sorted via CD45RO/CCR7/CD25/CD127/CD95/CD27. Study conclusions and caveats: Type 1 diabetes patients had TCRB CDR3s that were shorter (moderately but significantly so) in all four CD4+ subsets. Compared with healthy donors, patients appeared to share more similar naive, central memory and regulatory TCRB repertoires.

V was shortened by 0 bases and J by 5 bases, with 13 bases between the two germline ends. Germline V gene lookup returns CDR1 MGHRA and CDR2 YSYEKL. CDR3 length: 16 residues. A word on this clone: Its antigen is still unknown.

TCRB transcripts that were expressed got sequenced, as all of the isolated RNA had been reverse transcribed. Using immunoSEQ multiplex PCR, the repertoire was profiled, and TCRdb retains in-frame clones only, with some absent. The sample comprises roughly 700,000 clones, over 10% of which are singletons, and around 0.022% rests with the top ten. J is TRBJ2-2 and V is TRBV4-1; D possibly corresponds to TRBD2 (5 bases). Source material: naive CD4+ T cells from blood. The sequence came from a young man with type 1 diabetes. The CDR3 DNA reads as TGCGCCAGCAGCCAAGATGTATCGAAGCGGACCGGGGAGCTGTTTTTT. Its protein product is CASSQDVSKRTGELFF.